The 4 T cell receptor beta chains given below trace back to one sample, sequenced in a study of T cell responses to AZD1222 COVID-19 vaccine. Data came from immunoSEQ multiplex PCR; TCRdb stores just in-frame clones and leaves some out. The table records about 150,000 clones, about nine tenths of them present only once. The input for sequencing was peripheral blood, taken on day 0 of MenACWY control vaccination. These receptors were collected from an adult in good health.

This clone was recorded once. This chain joins TRBV25-1 and TRBJ2-7; D ambiguous. V lost 5 bases and J lost 3, with 8 bases in between. Germline CDR1 and CDR2: MGHDK and SYGVNS. CDR3 length: 12 residues. The CDR3 sequence: CASSQEFYEQYF. In nucleotides, the CDR3 is TGTGCCAGCAGTCAGGAGTTCTACGAGCAGTACTTC.

V gene TRBV5-1 combines with J gene TRBJ2-4; the D is unclear. CDR1 and CDR2 from the germline V gene are SGHRS and YFSETQ. V was pared by 0 bases and J by 0 bases, with 7 bases between. This CDR3 is 15 amino acids long. The CDR3 loop reads CASSLEGLAKNIQYF. In nucleotides, the CDR3 is TGCGCCAGCAGCTTGGAGGGTTTAGCCAAAAACATTCAGTACTTC.

The chain combines TRBV10-3 with TRBJ2-6; 10 bases are shared with TRBD1. This CDR3 is built from 17 residues. Germline values: CDR1 ENHRY, CDR2 SYGVKD. V shed 10 bases, J shed 0 bases, and the junction held 9 bases outside the gene matches. For the CDR3, the DNA is TGTGCCACCGCTCCCAGGACAGGGGGCTCTGGGGCCAACGTCCTGACTTTC. Encoded protein: CATAPRTGGSGANVLTF.

This chain links TRBV6-5 with TRBJ1-1, with 8 bases identical to TRBD1. Germline V gene sequence: CDR1 MNHEY, CDR2 SVGAGI. The CDR3 totals 11 residues. V lost 7 bases to trimming and J lost 9 bases; unmatched junction nucleotides: 4. The CDR3: CASNQGAQAFF. For the CDR3, the DNA is TGTGCCAGCAATCAGGGGGCCCAAGCTTTCTTT.